This T cell receptor (beta chain) was documented in a study of T cells after yellow fever vaccination. Background on the study: Each low-cell-number fraction was prepared by means of SMART-Seq v4 Ultra Low Input.

Trimming shortened V by 5 bases and J by 7 bases, and 15 bases separated the two germline ends. The CDR3 extends over 13 amino acids. A word on this clonotype: Its specificity is unknown.

Points from the study as a whole: Reappearance after the booster was observed for most primary-vaccination clones (roughly 97% CD4, over 70% CD8). Clonotypes found in both CD4 and CD8 compartments made up a small share. High-abundance clonotypes from the bulk population could contaminate FACS-sorted repertoires.

Each CDR3 protein gets one entry after TCRdb re-called the 5' RACE reads with MiXCR. The sample carries roughly 300,000 distinct CDR3 sequences, 6.8% recorded once. The TCR originated in a man aged 18 to 30 who received the YFV17D yellow fever vaccine. This chain joins TRBV12-3 or TRBV12-4 and TRBJ2-7, with a tentative D call TRBD1 (6 bases). This sample comprised PBMCs, obtained about 49 days after the first yellow fever vaccination. The CDR3: CASSNGQSGEQYV. CDR3 DNA sequence: TGTGCCAGCAGTAATGGACAGAGTGGAGAGCAGTACGTC.